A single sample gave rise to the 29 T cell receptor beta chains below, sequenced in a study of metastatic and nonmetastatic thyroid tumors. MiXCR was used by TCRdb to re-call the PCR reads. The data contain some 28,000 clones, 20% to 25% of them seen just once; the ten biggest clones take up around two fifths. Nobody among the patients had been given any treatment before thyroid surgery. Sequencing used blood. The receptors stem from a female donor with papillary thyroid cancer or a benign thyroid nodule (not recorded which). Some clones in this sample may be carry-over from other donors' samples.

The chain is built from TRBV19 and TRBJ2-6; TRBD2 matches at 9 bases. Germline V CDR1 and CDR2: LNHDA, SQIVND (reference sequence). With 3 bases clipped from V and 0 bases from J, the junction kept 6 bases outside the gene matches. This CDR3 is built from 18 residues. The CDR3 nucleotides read TGTGCCAGTAGTATGAATAGCGGGAGAGGCTCTGGGGCCAACGTCCTGACTTTC. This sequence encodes CASSMNSGRGSGANVLTF.

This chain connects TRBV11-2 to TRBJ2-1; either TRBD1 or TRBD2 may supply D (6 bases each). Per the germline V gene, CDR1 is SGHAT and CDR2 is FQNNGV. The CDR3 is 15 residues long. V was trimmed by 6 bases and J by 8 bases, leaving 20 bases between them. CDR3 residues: CASSRLGGHGYEQFF. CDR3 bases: TGTGCCAGCAGTCGCCTCGGGGGACATGGGTATGAGCAGTTCTTC.

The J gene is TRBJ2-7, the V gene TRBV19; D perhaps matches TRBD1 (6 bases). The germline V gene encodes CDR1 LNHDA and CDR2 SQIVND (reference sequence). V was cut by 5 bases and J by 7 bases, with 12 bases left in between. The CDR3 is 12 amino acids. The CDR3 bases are TGTGCCAGTAGTCCTACAGGGTATGAGCAGTACTTC. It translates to CASSPTGYEQYF.

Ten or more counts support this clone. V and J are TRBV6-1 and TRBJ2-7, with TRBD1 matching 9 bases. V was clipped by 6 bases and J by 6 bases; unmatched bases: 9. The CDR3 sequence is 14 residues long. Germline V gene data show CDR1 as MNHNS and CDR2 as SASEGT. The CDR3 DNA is TGTGCCAGCAGGGGGGGACAGGGTATTCTCGAGCAGTACTTC. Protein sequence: CASRGGQGILEQYF.

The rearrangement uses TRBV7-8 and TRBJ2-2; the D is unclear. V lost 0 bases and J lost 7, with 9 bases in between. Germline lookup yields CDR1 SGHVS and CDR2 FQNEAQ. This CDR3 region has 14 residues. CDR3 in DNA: TGTGCCAGCAGCTTAGCGCTCCCCGGCGGGGAGCTGTTTTTT. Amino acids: CASSLALPGGELFF.

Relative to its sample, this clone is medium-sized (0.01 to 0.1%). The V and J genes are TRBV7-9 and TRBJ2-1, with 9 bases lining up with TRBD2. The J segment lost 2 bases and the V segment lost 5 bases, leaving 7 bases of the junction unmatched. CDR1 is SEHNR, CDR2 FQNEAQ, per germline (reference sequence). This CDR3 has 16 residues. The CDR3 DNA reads TGTGCCAGCAGCGTAGAGACTAGCGGAACCTACAATGAGCAGTTCTTC. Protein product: CASSVETSGTYNEQFF.

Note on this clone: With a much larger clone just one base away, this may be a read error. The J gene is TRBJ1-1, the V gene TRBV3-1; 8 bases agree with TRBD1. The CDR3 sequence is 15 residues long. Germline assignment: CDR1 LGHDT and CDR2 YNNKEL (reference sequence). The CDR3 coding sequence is TGTGCCAGCAGCCAGATTGGACAGGGAAACACTGAAGCTCTCTTT. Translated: CASSQIGQGNTEALF.

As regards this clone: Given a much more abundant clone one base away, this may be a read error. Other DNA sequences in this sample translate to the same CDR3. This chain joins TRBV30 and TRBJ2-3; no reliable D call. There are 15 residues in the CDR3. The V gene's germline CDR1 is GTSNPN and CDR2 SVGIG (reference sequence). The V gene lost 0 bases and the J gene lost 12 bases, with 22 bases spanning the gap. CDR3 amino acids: CAWSVLPPAVLTQYF. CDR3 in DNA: TGTGCCTGGAGTGTACTTCCTCCTGCAGTTCTTACACAGTATTTT.

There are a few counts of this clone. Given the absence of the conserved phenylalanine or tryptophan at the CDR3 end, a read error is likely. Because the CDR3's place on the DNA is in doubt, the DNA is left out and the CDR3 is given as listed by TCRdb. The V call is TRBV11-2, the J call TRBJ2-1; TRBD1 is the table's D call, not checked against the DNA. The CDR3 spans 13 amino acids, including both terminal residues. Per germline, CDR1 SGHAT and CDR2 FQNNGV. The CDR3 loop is CASSSDRNNEQLS.

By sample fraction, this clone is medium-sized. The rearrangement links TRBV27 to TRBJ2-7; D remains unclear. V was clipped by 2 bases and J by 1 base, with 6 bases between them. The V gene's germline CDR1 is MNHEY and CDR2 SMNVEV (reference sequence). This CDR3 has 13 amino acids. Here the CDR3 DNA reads TGTGCCAGCAGTTTAAGCCGGTCCTACGAGCAGTACTTC. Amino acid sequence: CASSLSRSYEQYF.

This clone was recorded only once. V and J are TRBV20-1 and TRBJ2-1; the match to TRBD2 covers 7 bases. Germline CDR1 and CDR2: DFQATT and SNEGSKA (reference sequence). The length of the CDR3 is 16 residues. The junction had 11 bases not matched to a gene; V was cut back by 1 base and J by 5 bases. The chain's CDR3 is CSARGFGGRLDNEQFF. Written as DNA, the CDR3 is TGCAGTGCTAGAGGTTTTGGCGGGAGACTCGACAATGAGCAGTTCTTC.

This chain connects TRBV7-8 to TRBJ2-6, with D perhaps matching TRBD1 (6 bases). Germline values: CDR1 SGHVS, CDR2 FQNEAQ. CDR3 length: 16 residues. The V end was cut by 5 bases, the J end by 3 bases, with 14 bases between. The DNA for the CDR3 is TGTGCCAGCAGCCCCTGGGACATGTATGGGGCCAACGTCCTGACTTTC. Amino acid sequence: CASSPWDMYGANVLTF.

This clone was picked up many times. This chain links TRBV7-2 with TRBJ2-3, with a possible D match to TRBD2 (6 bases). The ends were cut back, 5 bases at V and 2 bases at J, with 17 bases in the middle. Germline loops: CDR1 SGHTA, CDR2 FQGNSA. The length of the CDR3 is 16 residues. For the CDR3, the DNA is TGTGCCAGCAGCGATGGGACTCGAGGGGACACAGATACGCAGTATTTT. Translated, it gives CASSDGTRGDTDTQYF. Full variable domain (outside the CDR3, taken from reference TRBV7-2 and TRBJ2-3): GAGVSQSPSNKVTEKGKDVELRCDPISGHTALYWYRQSLGQGLEFLIYFQGNSAPDKSGLPSDRFSAERTGGSVSTLTIQRTQQEDSAVYLCASSDGTRGDTDTQYFGPGTRLTVL.

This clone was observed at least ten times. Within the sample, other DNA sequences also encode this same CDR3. This CDR3 is CASSLLSGRKNIDTQYF. The CDR3 DNA sequence: TGTGCCAGCAGCTTACTTAGCGGGAGGAAGAACATAGATACGCAGTATTTT. V gene TRBV11-2 combines with J gene TRBJ2-3; 10 bases fit TRBD2. This CDR3 spans 17 amino acids. Germline assignment: CDR1 SGHAT and CDR2 FQNNGV. V lost 2 bases, J lost 5 bases, and 10 bases stayed unmatched.

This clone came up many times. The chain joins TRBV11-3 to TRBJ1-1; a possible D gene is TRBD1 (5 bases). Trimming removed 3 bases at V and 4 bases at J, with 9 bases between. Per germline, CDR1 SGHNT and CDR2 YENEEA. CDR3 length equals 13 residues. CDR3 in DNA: TGTGCCAGCAGCTTGCTCGGGGGCACTGAAGCTTTCTTT. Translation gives CASSLLGGTEAFF.

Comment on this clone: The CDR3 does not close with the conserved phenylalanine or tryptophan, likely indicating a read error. The CDR3 here is CASTRRSGSTEAFL. The CDR3 coding sequence is TGTGCCAGCACCCGACGGTCGGGTTCCACTGAAGCTTTCCTT. The gene calls are TRBV11-2 and TRBJ1-1, with unresolved D. Germline CDR1 and CDR2: SGHAT and FQNNGV. Trimming pared 7 bases from V and 4 bases from J, leaving 16 bases between. The CDR3 contains 14 residues.

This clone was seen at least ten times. For the CDR3, the DNA is TGTGCCAGCAGCAGGGGTTACGAGCAGTACTTC. Its protein product is CASSRGYEQYF. V gene TRBV25-1 combines with J gene TRBJ2-7; D is perhaps TRBD1 (6 bases). Deletions cut 6 bases from V and 4 bases from J, with 7 bases between. The CDR3 is 11 residues long. Germline V gives CDR1 MGHDK, CDR2 SYGVNS.

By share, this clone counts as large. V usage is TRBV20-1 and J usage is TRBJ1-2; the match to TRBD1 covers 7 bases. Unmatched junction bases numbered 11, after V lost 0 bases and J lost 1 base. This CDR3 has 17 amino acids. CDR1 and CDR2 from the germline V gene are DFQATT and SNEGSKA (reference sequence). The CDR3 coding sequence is TGCAGTGCTAGAGATTCAACGGACAGGAGAGTTAACTATGGCTACACCTTC. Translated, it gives CSARDSTDRRVNYGYTF.

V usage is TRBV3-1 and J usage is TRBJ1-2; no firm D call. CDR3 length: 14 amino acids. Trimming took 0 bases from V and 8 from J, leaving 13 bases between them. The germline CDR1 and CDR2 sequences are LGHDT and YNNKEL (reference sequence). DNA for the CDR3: TGTGCCAGCAGCCAAGATGAAGGGTTTGACGGCTACACCTTC. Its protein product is CASSQDEGFDGYTF.

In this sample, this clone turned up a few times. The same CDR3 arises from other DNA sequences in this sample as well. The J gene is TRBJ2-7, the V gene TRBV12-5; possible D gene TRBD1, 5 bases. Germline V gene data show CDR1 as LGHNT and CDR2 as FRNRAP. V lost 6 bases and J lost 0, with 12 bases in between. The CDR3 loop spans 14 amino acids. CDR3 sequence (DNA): TGTGCTAGTGGACGCGACAGTAGCTCCTACGAGCAGTACTTC. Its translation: CASGRDSSSYEQYF.

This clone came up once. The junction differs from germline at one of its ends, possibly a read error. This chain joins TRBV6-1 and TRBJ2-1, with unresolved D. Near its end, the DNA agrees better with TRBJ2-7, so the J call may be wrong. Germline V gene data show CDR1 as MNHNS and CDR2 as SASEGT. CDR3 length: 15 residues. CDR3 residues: CAISEGISTLNEQYF. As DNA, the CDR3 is TGTGCCATCAGTGAAGGGATATCCACCCTCAATGAGCAGTACTTC.

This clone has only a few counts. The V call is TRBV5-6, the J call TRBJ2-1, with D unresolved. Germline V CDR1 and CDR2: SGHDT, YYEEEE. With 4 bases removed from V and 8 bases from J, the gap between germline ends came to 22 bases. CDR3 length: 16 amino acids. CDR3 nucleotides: TGTGCCAGCAGCGCGGTCGTTATGGGTGAAACGGATGAGCAGTTCTTC. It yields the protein CASSAVVMGETDEQFF. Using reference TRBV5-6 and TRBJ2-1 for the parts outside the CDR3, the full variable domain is DAGVTQSPTHLIKTRGQQVTLRCSPKSGHDTVSWYQQALGQGPQFIFQYYEEEERQRGNFPDRFSGHQFPNYSSELNVNALLLGDSALYLCASSAVVMGETDEQFFGPGTRLTVL.

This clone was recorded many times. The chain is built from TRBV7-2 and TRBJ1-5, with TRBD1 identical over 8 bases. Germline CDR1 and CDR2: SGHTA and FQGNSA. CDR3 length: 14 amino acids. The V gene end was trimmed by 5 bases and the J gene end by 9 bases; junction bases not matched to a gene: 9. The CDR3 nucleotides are TGTGCCAGCAGCCGCTCGGGACAGGCGGGGCCCCAGCATTTT. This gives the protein CASSRSGQAGPQHF. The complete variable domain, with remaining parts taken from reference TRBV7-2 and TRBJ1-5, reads GAGVSQSPSNKVTEKGKDVELRCDPISGHTALYWYRQSLGQGLEFLIYFQGNSAPDKSGLPSDRFSAERTGGSVSTLTIQRTQQEDSAVYLCASSRSGQAGPQHFGDGTRLSIL.

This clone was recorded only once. In nucleotides, the CDR3 is TGTGCCAGCAGCTTACCAGGGGGCAGGTACGAGCAGTACTTC. Translating gives CASSLPGGRYEQYF. V and J are TRBV5-4 and TRBJ2-7; 8 nucleotides align to TRBD1. The CDR3 is 14 amino acids. The V segment lost 2 bases and the J segment 4 bases; nucleotides outside the gene matches: 5. Germline-derived CDR1 and CDR2 are SGHNT and YYREEE (reference sequence).

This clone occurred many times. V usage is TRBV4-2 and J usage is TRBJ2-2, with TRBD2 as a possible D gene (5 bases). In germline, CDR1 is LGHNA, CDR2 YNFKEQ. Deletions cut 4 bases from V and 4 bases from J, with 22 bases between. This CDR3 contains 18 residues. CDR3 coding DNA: TGTGCCAGCAGCCCTGAAATTGGACTCCTACTCGGCACCGGGGAGCTGTTTTTT. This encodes CASSPEIGLLLGTGELFF.

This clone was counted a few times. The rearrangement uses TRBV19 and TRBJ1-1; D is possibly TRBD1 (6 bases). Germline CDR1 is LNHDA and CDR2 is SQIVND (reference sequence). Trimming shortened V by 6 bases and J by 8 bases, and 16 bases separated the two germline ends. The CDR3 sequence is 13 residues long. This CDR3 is CASRVQGGREAFF. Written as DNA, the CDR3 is TGTGCCAGTAGGGTCCAAGGGGGGCGAGAAGCTTTCTTT.

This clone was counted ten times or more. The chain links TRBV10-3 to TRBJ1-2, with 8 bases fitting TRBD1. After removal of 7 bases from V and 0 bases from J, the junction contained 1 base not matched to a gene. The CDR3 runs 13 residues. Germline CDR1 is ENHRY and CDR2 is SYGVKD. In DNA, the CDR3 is TGTGCCATCACAGGGGGCTCTAACTATGGCTACACCTTC. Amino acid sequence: CAITGGSNYGYTF.

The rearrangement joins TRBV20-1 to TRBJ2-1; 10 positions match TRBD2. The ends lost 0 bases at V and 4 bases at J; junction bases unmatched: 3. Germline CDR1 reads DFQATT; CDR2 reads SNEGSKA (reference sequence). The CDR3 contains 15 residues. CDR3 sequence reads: CSARESGGEYNEQFF. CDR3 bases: TGCAGTGCTAGAGAAAGCGGGGGGGAATACAATGAGCAGTTCTTC.

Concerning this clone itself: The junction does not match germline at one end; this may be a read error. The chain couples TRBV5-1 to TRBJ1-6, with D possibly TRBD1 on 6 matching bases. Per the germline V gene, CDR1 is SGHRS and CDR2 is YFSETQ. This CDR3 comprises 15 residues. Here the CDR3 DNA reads TGCGCCAGCAGCGGAGGACAGTGCTATAATTCACCACTCCACTTT. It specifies CASSGGQCYNSPLHF.